This entry concerns a single T cell receptor (beta chain). What it binds is unknown. This CDR3 has 15 residues. The V gene lost 1 base and the J gene lost 6 bases, with 14 bases spanning the gap. Germline V gene data show CDR1 as SGHNT and CDR2 as YYREEE (reference sequence). The entry originates in a study of cytomegalovirus exposure and HLA in healthy donors. Notes on the study in general: The study designated 160 or so TCR beta chains cytomegalovirus-associated.

TCRdb's copy holds only in-frame clones and misses some; the assay was immunoSEQ multiplex PCR. The sample holds around 130,000 clones, 85% to 90% seen once. This chain connects TRBV5-4 to TRBJ2-1; D unclear. What was sequenced was PBMCs. The sequence was collected from a man younger than 40 in good health and CMV-seronegative. The CDR3 bases are TGTGCCAGCAGCTTGAGACTCCCGAGTCCCAATGAGCAGTTCTTC. Its protein is CASSLRLPSPNEQFF.